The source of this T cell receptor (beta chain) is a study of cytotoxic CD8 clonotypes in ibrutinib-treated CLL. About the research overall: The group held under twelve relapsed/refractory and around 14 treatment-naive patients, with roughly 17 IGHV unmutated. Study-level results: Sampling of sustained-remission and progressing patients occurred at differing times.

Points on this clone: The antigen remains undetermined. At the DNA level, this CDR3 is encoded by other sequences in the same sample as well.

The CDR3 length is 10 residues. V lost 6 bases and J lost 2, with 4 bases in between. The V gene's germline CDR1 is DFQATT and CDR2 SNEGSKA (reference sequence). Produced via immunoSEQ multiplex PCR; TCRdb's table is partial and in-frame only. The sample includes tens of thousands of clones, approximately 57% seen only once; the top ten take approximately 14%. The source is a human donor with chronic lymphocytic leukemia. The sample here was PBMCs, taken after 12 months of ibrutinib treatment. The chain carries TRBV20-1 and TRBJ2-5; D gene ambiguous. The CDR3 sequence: CSARQETQYF. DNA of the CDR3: TGCAGTGCGCGACAAGAGACCCAGTACTTC.